This entry lists 27 T cell receptor beta chains sequenced from one sample in a study of T-cell memory formation after mild COVID-19 (TCRdb year 2021). Libraries came from 5' RACE. For sequencing, an Illumina NovaSeq 6000 was employed. TCRdb took the public reads, trimmed them with fastp at Q25, ran MiXCR for clone calling and kept in-frame beta chains. Each record represents a unique CDR3 protein, reported with the most common genes and DNA among its rows. Recorded for this sample are tens of thousands of distinct CDR3 sequences; approximately 14% of them occurred a single time. The ten largest make up roughly a third of the sample. Sequencing was carried out using PBMCs or a T cell subset sorted from them (not recorded which). The receptors here all came from an adult woman who had mild COVID-19 (a few samples of this study predate the infection). The sample titles of this study are shuffled in the database, so cell type and time point are left out; the donor was told from shared clones.

This clonotype was seen a few times. The chain couples TRBV4-2 to TRBJ1-2; TRBD1 agrees at 7 bases. CDR1 is LGHNA, CDR2 YNFKEQ, per germline. Germline trimming cut 4 bases from V and 5 bases from J; bases unmatched to any gene: 4. The CDR3 runs 13 residues. The CDR3 sequence: CASSLRGWYGYTF. CDR3 sequence (DNA): TGTGCCAGCAGCCTCAGGGGGTGGTATGGCTACACCTTC.

This clonotype has only a few counts. The chain combines TRBV4-2 with TRBJ2-1; TRBD1 aligns across 10 bases. J was trimmed by 4 bases and V by 0 bases; bases with no gene match: 6. The germline CDR1 and CDR2 sequences are LGHNA and YNFKEQ. The length of the CDR3 is 17 residues. CDR3 residues: CASSQDGTGAQYNEQFF. CDR3 coding DNA: TGTGCCAGCAGCCAAGACGGGACAGGGGCCCAGTACAATGAGCAGTTCTTC.

The chain uses TRBV6-6 and TRBJ2-7; D is tentatively TRBD1 or TRBD2 (7 bases each). Germline CDR1 reads MNHNY; CDR2 reads SVGAGI (reference sequence). The CDR3 covers 15 residues. Trimming took off 0 bases at V and 4 bases at J, with 13 bases between the two ends. The CDR3 spells CASSYSFRGGYEQYF. CDR3 coding DNA: TGTGCCAGCAGTTACTCCTTCAGGGGGGGTTACGAGCAGTACTTC.

This clonotype is categorized as medium-sized (0.01 to 0.1%). This chain links TRBV18 with TRBJ1-1; D is undetermined. With 2 bases removed from V and 4 bases from J, the gap between germline ends came to 11 bases. The germline gives CDR1 KGHSH, CDR2 LQKENI. This CDR3 region has 14 residues. CDR3 in amino acids: CASSPSPALTEAFF. DNA for the CDR3: TGTGCCAGCTCACCATCCCCTGCCCTCACTGAAGCTTTCTTT. The full variable domain, with the rest looked up from reference TRBV18 and TRBJ1-1, is NAGVMQNPRHLVRRRGQEARLRCSPMKGHSHVYWYRQLPEEGLKFMVYLQKENIIDESGMPKERFSAEFPKEGPSILRIQQVVRGDSAAYFCASSPSPALTEAFFGQGTRLTVV.

This clonotype was observed a few times. This rearrangement joins TRBV7-9 to TRBJ1-1, with a possible D match to TRBD1 (5 bases). With 11 bases removed from V and 5 bases from J, the gap between germline ends came to 21 bases. The V gene's germline CDR1 is SEHNR and CDR2 FQNEAQ (reference sequence). There are 14 residues in the CDR3. The CDR3, as DNA: TGTGCCCACACGCCGACCAGGGAAGGGACTGAAGCTTTCTTT. Residues: CAHTPTREGTEAFF.

By its share, this clonotype is medium-sized. This chain uses TRBV12-3 or TRBV12-4 with TRBJ2-3; weak D call: TRBD2 (6 bases). V was trimmed by 6 bases and J by 4 bases, leaving 14 bases between them. The CDR3 is made up of 14 amino acids. CDR3 DNA: TGTGCCAGCAGCCCCCACGGGGGTGCAGATACGCAGTATTTT. It is translated as CASSPHGGADTQYF.

The rearrangement uses TRBV4-2 and TRBJ1-5; tentative D call: TRBD1 (6 bases). Trimming took off 1 base at V and 7 bases at J, with 14 bases between the two ends. The CDR3 spans 15 residues. Per the germline V gene, CDR1 is LGHNA and CDR2 is YNFKEQ. This CDR3 reads CASSQVQGLRQPQHF. Here the CDR3 DNA reads TGTGCCAGCAGCCAAGTACAGGGCCTGCGACAGCCCCAGCATTTT.

The rearrangement uses TRBV5-1 and TRBJ2-7, with no clear D. The CDR3 totals 13 residues. V was shortened by 0 bases and J by 6 bases, with 10 bases between the two germline ends. The V gene's germline CDR1 is SGHRS and CDR2 YFSETQ. The CDR3 bases are TGCGCCAGCAGCTTGGGACAACCCTTCGAGCAGTACTTC. Translating it yields CASSLGQPFEQYF. The entire variable domain, with the rest obtained from reference TRBV5-1 and TRBJ2-7, is as follows: KAGVTQTPRYLIKTRGQQVTLSCSPISGHRSVSWYQQTPGQGLQFLFEYFSETQRNKGNFPGRFSGRQFSNSRSEMNVSTLELGDSALYLCASSLGQPFEQYFGPGTRLTVT.

V gene TRBV4-2 combines with J gene TRBJ2-1; a weak D match, TRBD1 (6 bases). The CDR3 has 16 amino acids. The V end lost 0 bases, the J end lost 3 bases, and 12 bases lay between the germline ends. The germline V gene has CDR1 LGHNA and CDR2 YNFKEQ. CDR3 region: CASSQEGQGFYNEQFF. Here the CDR3 DNA reads TGTGCCAGCAGCCAAGAGGGGCAGGGGTTCTACAATGAGCAGTTCTTC.

This clonotype was observed a few times. The V call is TRBV20-1, the J call TRBJ1-6; D is unresolved. This CDR3 comprises 16 residues. Germline CDR1 is DFQATT and CDR2 is SNEGSKA (reference sequence). The V end lost 1 base, the J end lost 7 bases, and 17 bases lay between the germline ends. CDR3 residues: CSARADVWPANSPLHF. The DNA for the CDR3 is TGCAGTGCTAGAGCGGACGTGTGGCCGGCGAATTCACCCCTCCACTTT.

The table lists this clonotype with a few counts. V and J are TRBV11-3 and TRBJ2-1, with a weak D call TRBD2 (6 bases). V lost 6 bases to trimming and J lost 6 bases, with 12 bases between them. CDR1 and CDR2 from the germline V gene are SGHNT and YENEEA. The CDR3 totals 13 residues. The CDR3 bases are TGTGCCAGCAGATCCGGACTAACCAATGAGCAGTTCTTC. This encodes CASRSGLTNEQFF. Full variable domain (missing parts from reference TRBV11-3 and TRBJ2-1): EAGVVQSPRYKIIEKKQPVAFWCNPISGHNTLYWYLQNLGQGPELLIRYENEEAVDDSQLPKDRFSAERLKGVDSTLKIQPAELGDSAVYLCASRSGLTNEQFFGPGTRLTVL.

This chain links TRBV20-1 with TRBJ1-1, with D possibly TRBD1 on 5 matching bases. V was shortened by 6 bases and J by 0 bases, with 14 bases between the two germline ends. The germline CDR1 and CDR2 sequences are DFQATT and SNEGSKA (reference sequence). CDR3 size: 14 residues. In DNA form, the CDR3 reads TGCAGTGCCTACGGGGGGGTGATGAACACTGAAGCTTTCTTT. Translation: CSAYGGVMNTEAFF.

This clonotype occurred a few times. The J gene is TRBJ2-1, the V gene TRBV29-1; 9 bases align to TRBD2. Germline CDR1 reads SQVTM; CDR2 reads ANQGSEA. CDR3 length: 15 residues. Losses at the gene ends were 6 bases for V and 7 bases for J; bases not matched to a gene: 13. CDR3 in amino acids: CSVPGASGAGNEQFF. The CDR3 nucleotides read TGCAGCGTCCCTGGAGCTAGCGGGGCAGGGAATGAGCAGTTCTTC.

The gene calls are TRBV24-1 and TRBJ2-6; 8 positions match TRBD1. Germline-derived CDR1 and CDR2 are KGHDR and SFDVKD. Trimming removed 4 bases from V and 0 bases from J; junction bases left unmatched: 7. CDR3 size: 18 residues. The DNA of the CDR3 is TGTGCCACCAGTGACGGACAGGGAGGTATCTCTGGGGCCAACGTCCTGACTTTC. This translates into CATSDGQGGISGANVLTF.

V and J are TRBV5-1 and TRBJ2-7, with 8 bases lining up with TRBD1. Germline V gene lookup returns CDR1 SGHRS and CDR2 YFSETQ. Unmatched junction bases numbered 5, after V lost 0 bases and J lost 0 bases. The CDR3 spans 16 residues. CDR3 sequence (DNA): TGCGCCAGCAGCTTGGCTGGGGACAGGAGCTCCTACGAGCAGTACTTC. Translated, it gives CASSLAGDRSSYEQYF.

V and J are TRBV6-5 and TRBJ2-7, with TRBD1 matching over 8 bases. CDR1 and CDR2 (germline): MNHEY, SVGAGI. The CDR3 is made up of 16 amino acids. V dropped 0 bases and J dropped 3; count of bases not matched to a gene: 7. CDR3 bases: TGTGCCAGCAGTTACTCTTGGGACAGGACGTTCTACGAGCAGTACTTC. This codes for CASSYSWDRTFYEQYF.

This clonotype was picked up a small number of times. The chain joins TRBV12-3 or TRBV12-4 to TRBJ1-2; 8 bases are a match to TRBD1. The CDR3 spans 14 residues. The V segment lost 6 bases and the J segment 3 bases; nucleotides outside the gene matches: 6. The CDR3 bases are TGTGCCAGCAGGCCGCCGGGACAGGACTATGGCTACACCTTC. This gives the protein CASRPPGQDYGYTF.

This clonotype was counted between two and nine times. The CDR3 region is CASSLWRTEAFF. In DNA form, the CDR3 reads TGTGCCAGCAGTTTGTGGAGGACTGAAGCTTTCTTT. The gene calls are TRBV12-3 or TRBV12-4 and TRBJ1-1; no reliable D call. Between the trimmed V and J ends, which lost 3 bases and 5 bases, there was a span of 7 bases. There are 12 residues in the CDR3.

This clonotype was seen more than once but under ten times. This chain joins TRBV27 and TRBJ2-5; 9 bases fit TRBD1. With 6 bases clipped from V and 2 bases from J, the junction kept 4 bases outside the gene matches. The CDR3 loop spans 14 amino acids. Per the germline V gene, CDR1 is MNHEY and CDR2 is SMNVEV (reference sequence). The CDR3 nucleotides read TGTGCCAGCAGCCCAGGGACAGGGCAAGAGACCCAGTACTTC. Protein: CASSPGTGQETQYF.

The chain recombines TRBV6-5 with TRBJ1-5; D is undetermined. The CDR3 loop spans 14 amino acids. V was trimmed by 2 bases and J by 6 bases, leaving 11 bases between them. Germline CDR1 reads MNHEY; CDR2 reads SVGAGI. The DNA of the CDR3 is TGTGCCAGCAGTTACGGGCCTCGGGTTCAGCCCCAGCATTTT. This translates into CASSYGPRVQPQHF.

The chain joins TRBV20-1 to TRBJ1-2; a weak D match, TRBD1 (5 bases). Germline V lookup: CDR1 DFQATT, CDR2 SNEGSKA (reference sequence). The V end was cut by 0 bases, the J end by 0 bases, with 11 bases between. The CDR3 runs 15 residues. The CDR3 sequence is CSARDRDGANYGYTF. CDR3 nucleotides: TGCAGTGCTAGAGATAGGGACGGAGCTAACTATGGCTACACCTTC.

The chain combines TRBV29-1 with TRBJ2-1; 9 bases fit TRBD2. J gave up 9 bases and V 1 base, and 4 bases lay outside the gene matches. The CDR3 has 13 residues. From germline, CDR1 is SQVTM and CDR2 ANQGSEA. CDR3 amino acids: CSVEVAGGFEQFF. CDR3 nucleotide sequence: TGCAGCGTTGAAGTGGCGGGAGGGTTTGAGCAGTTCTTC.

The V gene is TRBV19, the J gene TRBJ1-1; TRBD1 is a possible D gene (6 bases). This CDR3 region has 14 residues. V was clipped by 8 bases and J by 0 bases, with 13 bases between them. In germline, CDR1 is LNHDA, CDR2 SQIVND (reference sequence). CDR3 nucleotide sequence: TGTGCCAGTGATCCGGGACATATGAACACTGAAGCTTTCTTT. Translated: CASDPGHMNTEAFF.

This clonotype occurred a few times. The chain couples TRBV20-1 to TRBJ2-7; a possible D gene is TRBD2 (6 bases). CDR3 length: 13 residues. The germline V gene has CDR1 DFQATT and CDR2 SNEGSKA (reference sequence). V dropped 2 bases and J dropped 2 bases, with 10 bases sitting between them. CDR3 bases: TGCAGTGCTAGATCTAGCGCGGCCTACGAGCAGTACTTC. The encoded protein is CSARSSAAYEQYF.

This chain uses TRBV6-2 or TRBV6-3 with TRBJ2-3; D is undetermined. The CDR3 extends over 15 amino acids. From germline, CDR1 is MNHEY and CDR2 SVGEGT. V lost 5 bases, J lost 0 bases, and 12 bases lay in between. CDR3 DNA: TGTGCCAGCAGTAAGTCGGAATTCAGCACAGATACGCAGTATTTT. Amino acids: CASSKSEFSTDTQYF.

This clonotype was seen a handful of times. The gene calls are TRBV6-5 and TRBJ2-7; tentatively, D is TRBD1 (6 bases). Trimming removed 2 bases from V and 4 bases from J, with 15 bases in between. This CDR3 spans 15 amino acids. The germline gives CDR1 MNHEY, CDR2 SVGAGI. This CDR3 reads CASSYVRDKQYEQYF. CDR3 nucleotides: TGTGCCAGCAGTTACGTAAGGGACAAGCAGTACGAGCAGTACTTC.

V usage is TRBV23-1 and J usage is TRBJ2-3; 7 bases map to TRBD1. TRBV23-1 is an ORF, with its function uncertain. With 0 bases clipped from V and 0 bases from J, the junction kept 9 bases outside the gene matches. CDR3 size: 18 residues. The CDR3 loop reads CASSQSSGTADSTDTQYF. CDR3 DNA sequence: TGCGCCAGCAGTCAATCGTCCGGGACAGCCGATAGCACAGATACGCAGTATTTT.